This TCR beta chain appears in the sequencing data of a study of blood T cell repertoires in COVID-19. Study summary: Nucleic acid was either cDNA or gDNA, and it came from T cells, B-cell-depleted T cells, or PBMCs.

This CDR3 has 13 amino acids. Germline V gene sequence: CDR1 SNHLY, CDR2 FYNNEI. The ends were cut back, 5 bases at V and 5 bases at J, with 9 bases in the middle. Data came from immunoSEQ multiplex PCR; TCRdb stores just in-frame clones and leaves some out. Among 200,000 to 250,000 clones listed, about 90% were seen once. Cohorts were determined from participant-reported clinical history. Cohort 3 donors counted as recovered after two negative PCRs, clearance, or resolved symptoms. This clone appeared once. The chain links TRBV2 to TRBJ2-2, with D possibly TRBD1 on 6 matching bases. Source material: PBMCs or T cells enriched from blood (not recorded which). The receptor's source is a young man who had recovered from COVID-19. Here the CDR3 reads CASSYTGTGELFF. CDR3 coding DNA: TGTGCCAGCAGTTATACAGGGACCGGGGAGCTGTTTTTT. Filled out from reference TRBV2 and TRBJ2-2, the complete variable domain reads EPEVTQTPSHQVTQMGQEVILRCVPISNHLYFYWYRQILGQKVEFLVSFYNNEISEKSEIFDDQFSVERPDGSNFTLKIRSTKLEDSAMYFCASSYTGTGELFFGEGSRLTVL.